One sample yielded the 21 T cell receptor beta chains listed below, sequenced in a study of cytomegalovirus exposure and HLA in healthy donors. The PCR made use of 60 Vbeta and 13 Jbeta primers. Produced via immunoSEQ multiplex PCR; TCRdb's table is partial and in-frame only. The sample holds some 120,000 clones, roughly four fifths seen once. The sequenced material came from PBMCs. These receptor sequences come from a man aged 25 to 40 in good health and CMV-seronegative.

CDR3: CASSAYRTSGIRTDTQYF. The CDR3 coding sequence is TGTGCCAGCAGCGCATATCGGACTAGCGGGATTCGCACAGATACGCAGTATTTT. The genes are TRBV7-8 and TRBJ2-3, with 12 nucleotides matching TRBD2. J lost 1 base, V lost 5 bases, and 10 bases had no gene match. Germline assignment: CDR1 SGHVS and CDR2 FQNEAQ. The CDR3 totals 18 residues.

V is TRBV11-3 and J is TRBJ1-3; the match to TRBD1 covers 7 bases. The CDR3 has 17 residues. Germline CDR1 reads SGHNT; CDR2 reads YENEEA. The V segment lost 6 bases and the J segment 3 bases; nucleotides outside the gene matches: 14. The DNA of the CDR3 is TGTGCCAGCAGATTGGCCCCACAGGGGTGGAGTGGAAACACCATATATTTT. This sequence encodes CASRLAPQGWSGNTIYF. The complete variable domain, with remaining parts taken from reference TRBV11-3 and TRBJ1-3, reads EAGVVQSPRYKIIEKKQPVAFWCNPISGHNTLYWYLQNLGQGPELLIRYENEEAVDDSQLPKDRFSAERLKGVDSTLKIQPAELGDSAVYLCASRLAPQGWSGNTIYFGEGSWLTVV.

The CDR3 here is CASYRDRSNTEAFF. The CDR3 DNA sequence: TGTGCCAGTTACCGGGACAGATCGAACACTGAAGCTTTCTTT. V and J are TRBV7-9 and TRBJ1-1, with 7 bases fitting TRBD1. The germline V gene has CDR1 SEHNR and CDR2 FQNEAQ (reference sequence). The V segment lost 9 bases and the J segment 1 base; nucleotides outside the gene matches: 8. The CDR3 spans 14 residues.

The CDR3 nucleotides read TGTGCCAGCAGCTTAGGACACCAGAACACTGAAGCTTTCTTT. This translates into CASSLGHQNTEAFF. This chain uses TRBV7-3 with TRBJ1-1; a weak D match, TRBD1 (5 bases). Between the trimmed V and J ends, which lost 2 bases and 1 base, there was a span of 8 bases. Germline CDR1 and CDR2: SGHTA and FQGTGA. CDR3 length: 14 amino acids.

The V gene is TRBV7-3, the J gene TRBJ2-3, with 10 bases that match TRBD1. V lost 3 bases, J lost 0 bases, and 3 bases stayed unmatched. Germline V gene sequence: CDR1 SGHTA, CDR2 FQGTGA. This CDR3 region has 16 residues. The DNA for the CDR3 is TGTGCCAGCAGCTTCGGACAGGGGGGGAGCACAGATACGCAGTATTTT. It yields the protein CASSFGQGGSTDTQYF.

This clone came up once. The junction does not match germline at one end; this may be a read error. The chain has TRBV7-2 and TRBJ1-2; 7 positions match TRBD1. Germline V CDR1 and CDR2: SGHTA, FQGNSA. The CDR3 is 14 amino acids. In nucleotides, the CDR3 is TGTGCCAGCAGCTTAACAGGGGCCGGTCATGGTTCTCACTTC. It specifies CASSLTGAGHGSHF.

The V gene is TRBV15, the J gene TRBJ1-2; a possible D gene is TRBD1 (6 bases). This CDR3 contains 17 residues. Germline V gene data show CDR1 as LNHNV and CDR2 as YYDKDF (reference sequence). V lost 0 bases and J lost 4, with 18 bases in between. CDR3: CATSRDPDRILAYGYTF. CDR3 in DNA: TGTGCCACCAGCAGAGATCCAGACAGGATCTTGGCCTATGGCTACACCTTC.

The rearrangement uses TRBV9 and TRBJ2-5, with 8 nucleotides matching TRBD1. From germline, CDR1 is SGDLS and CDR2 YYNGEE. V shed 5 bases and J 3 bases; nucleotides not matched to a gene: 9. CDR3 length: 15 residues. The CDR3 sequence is CASSRTGSWEETQYF. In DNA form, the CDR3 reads TGTGCCAGCAGTAGGACAGGGAGTTGGGAAGAGACCCAGTACTTC.

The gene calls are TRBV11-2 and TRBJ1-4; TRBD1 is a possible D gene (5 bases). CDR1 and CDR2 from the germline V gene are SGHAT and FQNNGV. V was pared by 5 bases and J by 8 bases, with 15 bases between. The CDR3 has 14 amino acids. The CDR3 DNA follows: TGTGCCAGCAGCGCCGGGGGTCTGCCAGAAAAACTGTTTTTT. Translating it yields CASSAGGLPEKLFF.

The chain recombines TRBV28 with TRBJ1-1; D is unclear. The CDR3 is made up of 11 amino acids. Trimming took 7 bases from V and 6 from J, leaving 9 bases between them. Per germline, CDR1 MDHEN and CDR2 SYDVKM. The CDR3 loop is CASTLESEAFF. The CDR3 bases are TGTGCCAGCACCTTGGAGTCTGAAGCTTTCTTT.

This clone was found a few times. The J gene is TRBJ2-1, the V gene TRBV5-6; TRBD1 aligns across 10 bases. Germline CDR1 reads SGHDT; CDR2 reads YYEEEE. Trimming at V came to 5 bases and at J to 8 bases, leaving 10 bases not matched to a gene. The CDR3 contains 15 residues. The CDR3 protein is CASSPGTGDSDEQFF. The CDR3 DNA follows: TGTGCCAGCAGTCCCGGGACAGGGGATAGCGATGAGCAGTTCTTC. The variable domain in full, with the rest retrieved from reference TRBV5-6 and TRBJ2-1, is DAGVTQSPTHLIKTRGQQVTLRCSPKSGHDTVSWYQQALGQGPQFIFQYYEEEERQRGNFPDRFSGHQFPNYSSELNVNALLLGDSALYLCASSPGTGDSDEQFFGPGTRLTVL.

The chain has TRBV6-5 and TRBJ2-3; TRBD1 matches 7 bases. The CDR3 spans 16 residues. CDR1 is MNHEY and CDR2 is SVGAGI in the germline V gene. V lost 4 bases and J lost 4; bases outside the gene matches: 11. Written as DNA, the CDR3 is TGTGCCAGCAGTTCCGCGGTCCCGGGACAGTCAGATACGCAGTATTTT. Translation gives CASSSAVPGQSDTQYF.

As DNA, the CDR3 is TGTGCCAGCAGCTCTCAGGGCAATGAGCAGTTCTTC. It specifies CASSSQGNEQFF. The genes are TRBV11-1 and TRBJ2-1; tentative D call: TRBD1 (5 bases). Germline V gene sequence: CDR1 SGHAT, CDR2 FQDESV (reference sequence). This CDR3 region has 12 residues. Between the trimmed V and J ends, which lost 4 bases and 6 bases, there was a span of 7 bases.

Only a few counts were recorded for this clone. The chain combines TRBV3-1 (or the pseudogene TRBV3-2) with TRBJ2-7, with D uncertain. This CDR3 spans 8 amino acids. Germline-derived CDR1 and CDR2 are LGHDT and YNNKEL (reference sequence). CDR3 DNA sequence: TGTTCTACGTATAAGCAGTACTTC. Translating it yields CSTYKQYF.

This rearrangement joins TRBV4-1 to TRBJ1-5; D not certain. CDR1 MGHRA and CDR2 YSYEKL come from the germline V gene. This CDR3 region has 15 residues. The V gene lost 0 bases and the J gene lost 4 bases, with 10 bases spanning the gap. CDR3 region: CASSQETLQNQPQHF. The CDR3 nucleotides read TGCGCCAGCAGCCAAGAAACGCTTCAGAATCAGCCCCAGCATTTT.

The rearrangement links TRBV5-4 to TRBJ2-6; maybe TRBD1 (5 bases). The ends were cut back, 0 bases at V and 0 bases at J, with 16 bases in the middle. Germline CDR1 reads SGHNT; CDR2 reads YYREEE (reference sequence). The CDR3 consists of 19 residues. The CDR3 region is CASSLGVRTPISGANVLTF. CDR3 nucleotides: TGTGCCAGCAGCTTGGGAGTACGGACACCGATCTCTGGGGCCAACGTCCTGACTTTC.

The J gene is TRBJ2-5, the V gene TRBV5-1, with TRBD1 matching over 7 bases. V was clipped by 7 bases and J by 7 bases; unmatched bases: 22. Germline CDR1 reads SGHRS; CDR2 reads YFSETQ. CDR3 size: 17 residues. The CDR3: CASGDNLNGQALGTQYF. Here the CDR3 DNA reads TGCGCCAGCGGTGATAATCTCAACGGACAGGCCCTGGGGACCCAGTACTTC.

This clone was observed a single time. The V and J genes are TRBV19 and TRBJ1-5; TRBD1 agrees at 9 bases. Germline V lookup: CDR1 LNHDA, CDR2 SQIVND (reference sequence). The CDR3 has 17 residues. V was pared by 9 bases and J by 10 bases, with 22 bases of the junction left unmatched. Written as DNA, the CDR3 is TGTGCCAGCCGAGTCTCCGGGACAGGGCTTCTATTTACTCCCCAGCATTTT. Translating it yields CASRVSGTGLLFTPQHF.

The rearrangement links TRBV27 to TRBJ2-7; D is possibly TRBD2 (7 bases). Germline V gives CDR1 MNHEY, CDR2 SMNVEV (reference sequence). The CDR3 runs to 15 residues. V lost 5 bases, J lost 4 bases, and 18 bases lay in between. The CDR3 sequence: CASSGGEDREYEQYF. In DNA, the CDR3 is TGTGCCAGCAGTGGGGGGGAGGACAGAGAGTACGAGCAGTACTTC.

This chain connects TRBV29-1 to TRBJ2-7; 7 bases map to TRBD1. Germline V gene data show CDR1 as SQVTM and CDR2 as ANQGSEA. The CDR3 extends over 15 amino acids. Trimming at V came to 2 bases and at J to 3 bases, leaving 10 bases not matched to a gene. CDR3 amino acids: CSVEFRTGDDYEQYF. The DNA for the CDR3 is TGCAGCGTTGAATTTAGGACAGGAGACGACTACGAGCAGTACTTC.

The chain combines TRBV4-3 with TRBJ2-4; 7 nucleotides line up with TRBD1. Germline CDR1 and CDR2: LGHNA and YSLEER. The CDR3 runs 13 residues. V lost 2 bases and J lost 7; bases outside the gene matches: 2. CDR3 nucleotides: TGCGCCAGCAGCCAAAAGGGGGCTAACATTCAGTACTTC. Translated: CASSQKGANIQYF.